The 5 T cell receptor beta chains listed next were all sequenced from one sample in a study of T cells after yellow fever vaccination. Each CDR3 protein is one row after TCRdb ran MiXCR on the 5' RACE reads. Altogether about 340,000 distinct CDR3 sequences are present, 9.5% to 15% being singletons, with the ten largest covering 2.5% to 3.5%. Source: CD4+ T cells sorted from PBMCs, taken 15 days after the yellow fever booster vaccination. These receptors came from a man in his late teens or twenties who received the YFV17D yellow fever vaccine.

The DNA for the CDR3 is TGCAGCGTCGCCTCGGGGGCGGTTGGCTACACCTTC. This gives the protein CSVASGAVGYTF. The rearrangement links TRBV29-1 to TRBJ1-2, with D possibly being TRBD1 (6 bases). The CDR3 contains 12 residues. Germline V lookup: CDR1 SQVTM, CDR2 ANQGSEA. V was trimmed by 6 bases and J by 7 bases, leaving 15 bases between them. The variable domain in full, completed from reference TRBV29-1 and TRBJ1-2, reads SAVISQKPSRDICQRGTSLTIQCQVDSQVTMMFWYRQQPGQSLTLIATANQGSEATYESGFVIDKFPISRPNLTFSTLTVSNMSPEDSSIYLCSVASGAVGYTFGSGTRLTVV.

V and J are TRBV2 and TRBJ2-4; the D gene is possibly TRBD1 (5 bases). The CDR3 has 15 amino acids. CDR1 SNHLY and CDR2 FYNNEI come from the germline V gene. Trimming removed 6 bases from V and 0 bases from J, with 12 bases in between. CDR3 bases: TGTGCCAGCAGCAACATGGGGCTAGCCAAAAACATTCAGTACTTC. It codes for CASSNMGLAKNIQYF.

V usage is TRBV6-2 or TRBV6-3 and J usage is TRBJ2-7; the D is unclear. Germline V gene sequence: CDR1 MNHEY, CDR2 SVGEGT. V was clipped by 2 bases and J by 0 bases, with 5 bases between them. The CDR3 contains 13 residues. CDR3 sequence (DNA): TGTGCCAGCAGTTACATTAACTCCTACGAGCAGTACGTC. Translated: CASSYINSYEQYV.

This clonotype occurred a few times. The gene calls are TRBV27 and TRBJ2-1; D is ambiguous. This CDR3 region has 14 residues. CDR1 and CDR2 (germline): MNHEY, SMNVEV (reference sequence). Between the trimmed V and J ends, which lost 8 bases and 4 bases, there was a span of 15 bases. CDR3 residues: CASCRGAPYNEQFF. The CDR3 DNA reads TGTGCCAGCTGTCGAGGCGCACCATACAATGAGCAGTTCTTC.

The chain carries TRBV20-1 and TRBJ2-5; 13 bases align to TRBD2. Germline CDR1 is DFQATT and CDR2 is SNEGSKA (reference sequence). The junction had 11 bases not matched to a gene; V was cut back by 5 bases and J by 5 bases. The length of the CDR3 is 16 residues. In nucleotides, the CDR3 is TGCAGTGCTGGAGGGACTAGCGGGGCCACGGGGGAGACCCAGTACTTC. Translation: CSAGGTSGATGETQYF.